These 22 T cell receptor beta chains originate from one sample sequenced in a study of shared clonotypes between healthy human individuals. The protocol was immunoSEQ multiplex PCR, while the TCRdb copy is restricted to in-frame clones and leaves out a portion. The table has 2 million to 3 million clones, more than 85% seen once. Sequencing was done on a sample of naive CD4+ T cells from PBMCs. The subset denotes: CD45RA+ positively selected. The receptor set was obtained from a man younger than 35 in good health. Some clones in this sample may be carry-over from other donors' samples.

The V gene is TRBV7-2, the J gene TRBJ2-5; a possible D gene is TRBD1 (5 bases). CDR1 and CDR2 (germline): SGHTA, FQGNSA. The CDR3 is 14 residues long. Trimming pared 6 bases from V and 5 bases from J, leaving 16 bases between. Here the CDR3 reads CASSRTLGLETQYF. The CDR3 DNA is TGTGCCAGCAGTCGGACATTGGGCCTTGAGACCCAGTACTTC.

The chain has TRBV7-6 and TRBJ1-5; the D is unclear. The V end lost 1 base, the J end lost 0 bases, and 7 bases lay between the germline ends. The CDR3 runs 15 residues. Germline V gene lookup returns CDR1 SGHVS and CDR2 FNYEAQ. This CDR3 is CASSLGGYSNQPQHF. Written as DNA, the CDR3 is TGTGCCAGCAGCTTAGGGGGTTATAGCAATCAGCCCCAGCATTTT.

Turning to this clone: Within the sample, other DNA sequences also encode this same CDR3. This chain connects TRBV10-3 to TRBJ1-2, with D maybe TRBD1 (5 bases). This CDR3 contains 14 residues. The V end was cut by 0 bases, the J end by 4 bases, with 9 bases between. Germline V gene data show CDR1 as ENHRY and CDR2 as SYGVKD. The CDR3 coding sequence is TGTGCCATCAGTGAGTCCGGGGGAGGCTATGGCTACACCTTC. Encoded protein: CAISESGGGYGYTF.

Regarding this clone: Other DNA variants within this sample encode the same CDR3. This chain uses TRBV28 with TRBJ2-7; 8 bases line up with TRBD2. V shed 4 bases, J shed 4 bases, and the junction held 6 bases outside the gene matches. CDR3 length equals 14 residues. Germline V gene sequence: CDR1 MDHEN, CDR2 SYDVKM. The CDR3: CASSSGGLGYEQYF. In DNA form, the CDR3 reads TGTGCCAGCAGTTCGGGGGGGCTAGGGTACGAGCAGTACTTC.

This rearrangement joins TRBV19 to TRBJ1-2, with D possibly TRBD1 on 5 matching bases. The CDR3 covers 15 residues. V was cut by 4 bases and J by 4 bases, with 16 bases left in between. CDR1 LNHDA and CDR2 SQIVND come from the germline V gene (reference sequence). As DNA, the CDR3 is TGTGCCAGTAGTACTAACAGTCAAGGGGCCTATGGCTACACCTTC. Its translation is CASSTNSQGAYGYTF.

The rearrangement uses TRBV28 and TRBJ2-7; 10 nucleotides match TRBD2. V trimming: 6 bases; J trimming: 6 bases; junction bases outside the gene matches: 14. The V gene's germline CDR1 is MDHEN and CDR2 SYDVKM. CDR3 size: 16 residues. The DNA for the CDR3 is TGTGCCAGCAGGTCCCTTCCTAGCGGGAGTACAGGCGAGCAGTACTTC. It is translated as CASRSLPSGSTGEQYF.

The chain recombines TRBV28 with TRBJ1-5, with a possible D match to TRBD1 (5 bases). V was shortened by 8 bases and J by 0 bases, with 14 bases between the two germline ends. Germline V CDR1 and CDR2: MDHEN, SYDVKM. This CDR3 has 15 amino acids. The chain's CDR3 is CASCGGRSSNQPQHF. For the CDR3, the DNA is TGTGCCAGCTGTGGGGGTCGGAGTAGCAATCAGCCCCAGCATTTT.

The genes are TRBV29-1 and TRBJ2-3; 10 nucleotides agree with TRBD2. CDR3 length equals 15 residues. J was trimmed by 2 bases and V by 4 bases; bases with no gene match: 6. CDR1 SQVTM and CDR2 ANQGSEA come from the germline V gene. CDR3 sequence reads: CSVGGSGRATDTQYF. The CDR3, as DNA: TGCAGCGTTGGGGGGAGCGGGAGGGCCACAGATACGCAGTATTTT.

This CDR3 is CASRELGQGVETQYF. The CDR3 coding sequence is TGTGCCAGCAGAGAACTAGGACAGGGGGTAGAGACCCAGTACTTC. This chain joins TRBV7-2 and TRBJ2-5, with 10 bases identical to TRBD1. This CDR3 is 15 amino acids long. The germline CDR1 and CDR2 sequences are SGHTA and FQGNSA. V lost 6 bases, J lost 4 bases, and 8 bases stayed unmatched.

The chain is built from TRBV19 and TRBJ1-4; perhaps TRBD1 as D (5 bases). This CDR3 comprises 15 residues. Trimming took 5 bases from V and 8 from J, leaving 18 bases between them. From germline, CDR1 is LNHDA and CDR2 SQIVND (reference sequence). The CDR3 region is CASSPITLGAEKLFF. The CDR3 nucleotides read TGTGCCAGTAGTCCTATCACACTCGGGGCGGAAAAACTGTTTTTT.

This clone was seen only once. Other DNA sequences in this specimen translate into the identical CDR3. The CDR3 sequence is CASSPLGSYNEQFF. CDR3 coding DNA: TGTGCCAGCAGCCCCCTGGGGTCCTACAATGAGCAGTTCTTC. This chain connects TRBV9 to TRBJ2-1; D remains unclear. The CDR3 covers 14 residues. V was clipped by 4 bases and J by 1 base, with 9 bases between them. Per the germline V gene, CDR1 is SGDLS and CDR2 is YYNGEE.

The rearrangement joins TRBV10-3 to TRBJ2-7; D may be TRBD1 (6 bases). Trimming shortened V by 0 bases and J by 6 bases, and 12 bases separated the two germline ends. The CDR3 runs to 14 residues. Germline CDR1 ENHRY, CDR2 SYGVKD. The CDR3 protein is CAISESTGISEQYF. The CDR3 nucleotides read TGTGCCATCAGTGAGTCCACAGGGATAAGCGAGCAGTACTTC.

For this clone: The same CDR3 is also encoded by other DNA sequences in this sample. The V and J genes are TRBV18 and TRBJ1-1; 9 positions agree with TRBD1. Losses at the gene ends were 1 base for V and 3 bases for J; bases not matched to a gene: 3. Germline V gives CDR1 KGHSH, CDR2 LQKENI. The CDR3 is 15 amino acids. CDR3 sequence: CASSPLTGGYTEAFF. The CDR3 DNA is TGTGCCAGCTCACCACTTACAGGGGGCTACACTGAAGCTTTCTTT.

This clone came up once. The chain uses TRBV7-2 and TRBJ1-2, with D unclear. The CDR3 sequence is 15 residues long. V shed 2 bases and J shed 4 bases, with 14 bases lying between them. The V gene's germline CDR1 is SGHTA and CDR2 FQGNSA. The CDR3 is CASSLFRGIAYGYTF. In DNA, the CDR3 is TGTGCCAGCAGCTTATTCCGGGGAATTGCCTATGGCTACACCTTC.

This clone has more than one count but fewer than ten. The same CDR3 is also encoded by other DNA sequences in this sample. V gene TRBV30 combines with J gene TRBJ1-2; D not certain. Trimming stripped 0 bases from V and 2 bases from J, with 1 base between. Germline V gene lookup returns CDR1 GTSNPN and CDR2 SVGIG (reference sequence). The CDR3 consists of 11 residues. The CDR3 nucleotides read TGTGCCTGGAGTGTCAACTATGGCTACACCTTC. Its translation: CAWSVNYGYTF.

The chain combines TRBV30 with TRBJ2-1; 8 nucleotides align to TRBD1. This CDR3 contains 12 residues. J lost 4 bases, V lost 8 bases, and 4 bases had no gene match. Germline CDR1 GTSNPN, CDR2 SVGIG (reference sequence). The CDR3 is CAGGQAYNEQFF. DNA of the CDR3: TGTGCCGGGGGACAGGCATACAATGAGCAGTTCTTC.

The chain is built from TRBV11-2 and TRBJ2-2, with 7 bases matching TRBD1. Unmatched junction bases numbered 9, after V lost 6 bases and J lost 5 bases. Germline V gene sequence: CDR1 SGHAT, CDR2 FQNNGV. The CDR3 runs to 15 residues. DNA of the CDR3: TGTGCCAGCAGGCATAGAACAGGGGTAACCGGGGAGCTGTTTTTT. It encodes CASRHRTGVTGELFF.

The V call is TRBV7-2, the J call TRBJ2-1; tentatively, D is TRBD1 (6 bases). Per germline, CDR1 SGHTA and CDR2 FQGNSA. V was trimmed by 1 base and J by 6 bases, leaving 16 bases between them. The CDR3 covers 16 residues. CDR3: CASSLVGVGTSNEQFF. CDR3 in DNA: TGTGCCAGCAGCTTAGTCGGGGTGGGGACATCCAATGAGCAGTTCTTC.

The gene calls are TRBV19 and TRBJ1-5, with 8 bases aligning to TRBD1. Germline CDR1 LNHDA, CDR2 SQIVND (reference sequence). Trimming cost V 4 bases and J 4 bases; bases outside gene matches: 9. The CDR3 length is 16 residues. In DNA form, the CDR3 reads TGTGCCAGTAGTACGACAGGGGCCAGGGATAATCAGCCCCAGCATTTT. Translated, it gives CASSTTGARDNQPQHF. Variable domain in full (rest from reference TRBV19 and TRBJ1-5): DGGITQSPKYLFRKEGQNVTLSCEQNLNHDAMYWYRQDPGQGLRLIYYSQIVNDFQKGDIAEGYSVSREKKESFPLTVTSAQKNPTAFYLCASSTTGARDNQPQHFGDGTRLSIL.

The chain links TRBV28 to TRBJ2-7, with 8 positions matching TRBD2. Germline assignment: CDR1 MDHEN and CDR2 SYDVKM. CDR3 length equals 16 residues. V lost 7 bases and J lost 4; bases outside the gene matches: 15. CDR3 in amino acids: CASITRGSGSRYEQYF. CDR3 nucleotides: TGTGCCAGCATTACTAGGGGCAGCGGGAGTAGATACGAGCAGTACTTC.

As DNA, the CDR3 is TGCGCCAGCAGCATCGGACCACCCCCCGGCTACAATGAGCAGTTCTTC. Protein sequence: CASSIGPPPGYNEQFF. The rearrangement uses TRBV5-1 and TRBJ2-1, with no clear D. CDR1 and CDR2 (germline): SGHRS, YFSETQ. V lost 4 bases and J 3 bases, leaving 17 bases between the germline ends. This CDR3 region has 16 residues.

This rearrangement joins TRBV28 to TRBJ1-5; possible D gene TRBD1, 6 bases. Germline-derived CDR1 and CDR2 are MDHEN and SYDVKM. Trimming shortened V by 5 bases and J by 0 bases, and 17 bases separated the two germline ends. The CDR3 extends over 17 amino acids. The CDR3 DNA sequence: TGTGCCAGCAGTCCGCATAGGGGGTTCGATAGCAATCAGCCCCAGCATTTT. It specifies CASSPHRGFDSNQPQHF.